This T cell receptor beta chain is from a study of cytotoxic CD8 clonotypes in ibrutinib-treated CLL. Study as a whole: Patients: roughly twelve relapsed/refractory, 15 treatment-naive, under 18 IGHV unmutated. Response sampling occurred after a median roughly twelve months of treatment (range 6 to 36).

Overall study findings and caveats: Starting clonality was above that of age-matched healthy donors and tracked circulating CD8+ T-cell counts. There were few public clonotypes, and on treatment they contracted or stayed stable.

Trimming pared 5 bases from V and 9 bases from J, leaving 11 bases between. Germline CDR1 reads SGHTA; CDR2 reads FQGTGA. The CDR3 has 12 amino acids. Regarding this clone: The antigen is undetermined.

The repertoire was sequenced with immunoSEQ multiplex PCR; TCRdb's copy has only in-frame clones and lacks some. Here the sample spans about 130,000 clones, approximately 85% being singletons. The chain has TRBV7-3 and TRBJ2-1, with a tentative D call TRBD2 (5 bases). Sequenced material: PBMCs, taken after 24 months of ibrutinib treatment. This TCR derives from a human donor with chronic lymphocytic leukemia. As DNA, the CDR3 is TGTGCCAGCAGCCCCCCTGGGAGTGAGCAGTTCTTC. Translation: CASSPPGSEQFF.